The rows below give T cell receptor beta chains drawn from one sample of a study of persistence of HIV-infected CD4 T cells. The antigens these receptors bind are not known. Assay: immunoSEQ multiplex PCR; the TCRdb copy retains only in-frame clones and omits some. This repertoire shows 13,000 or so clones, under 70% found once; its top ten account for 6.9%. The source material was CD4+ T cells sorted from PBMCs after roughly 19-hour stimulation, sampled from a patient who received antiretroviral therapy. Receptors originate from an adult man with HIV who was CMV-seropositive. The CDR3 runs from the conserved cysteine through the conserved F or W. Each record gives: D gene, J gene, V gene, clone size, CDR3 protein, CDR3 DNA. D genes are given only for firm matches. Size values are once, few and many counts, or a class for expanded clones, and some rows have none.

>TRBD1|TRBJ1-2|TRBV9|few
CASSVTGTDYGYTF
TGTGCCAGCAGCGTGACCGGGACAGACTATGGCTACACCTTC
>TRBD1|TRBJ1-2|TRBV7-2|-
CASSGTGNYGYTF
TGTGCCAGCAGCGGGACAGGGAACTATGGCTACACCTTC
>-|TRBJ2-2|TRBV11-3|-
CASSRGSTGELFF
TGTGCCAGCTCAAGAGGTAGCACCGGGGAGCTGTTTTTT
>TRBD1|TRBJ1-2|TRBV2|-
CASNPRQGQGGYTF
TGTGCCAGCAACCCAAGACAGGGACAAGGCGGCTACACCTTC
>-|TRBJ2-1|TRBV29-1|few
CSAAPFSDEQFF
TGCAGCGCCGCGCCCTTCTCGGATGAGCAGTTCTTC
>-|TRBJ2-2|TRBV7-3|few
CASSLAAAGELFF
TGTGCCAGCAGCTTAGCAGCGGCCGGGGAGCTGTTTTTT
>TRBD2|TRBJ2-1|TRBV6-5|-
CATWGLASYNEQFF
TGTGCCACCTGGGGACTAGCTTCCTACAATGAGCAGTTCTTC
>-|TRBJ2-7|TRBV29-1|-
CSVGGGGKMSYEQYF
TGCAGCGTTGGGGGGGGCGGGAAAATGTCCTACGAGCAGTACTTC
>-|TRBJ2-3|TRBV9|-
CASSVFGSGPTDTQYF
TGTGCCAGCAGCGTCTTCGGTTCAGGGCCCACAGATACGCAGTATTTT
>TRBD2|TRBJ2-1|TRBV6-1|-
CASSEVSGSEQFF
TGTGCCAGCAGTGAAGTCAGCGGGAGCGAGCAGTTCTTC
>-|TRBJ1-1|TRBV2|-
CASSTGRGATEAFF
TGTGCCAGCAGTACAGGGAGAGGGGCCACTGAAGCTTTCTTT
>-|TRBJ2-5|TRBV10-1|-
CASSGWGRETQYF
TGCGCCAGCAGTGGTTGGGGCCGAGAGACCCAGTACTTC
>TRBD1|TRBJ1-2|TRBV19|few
CAAGAGGHYGYTF
TGTGCCGCGGGCGCAGGGGGTCACTATGGCTACACCTTC
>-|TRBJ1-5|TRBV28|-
CASRWGGGANQPQHF
TGTGCCAGCAGATGGGGCGGGGGCGCAAACCAGCCCCAGCATTTT
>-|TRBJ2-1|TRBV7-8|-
CASSKQGTTYYNEQFF
TGTGCCAGCAGCAAACAGGGGACTACCTACTACAATGAGCAGTTCTTC
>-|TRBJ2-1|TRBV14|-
CASSQVGRGALNEQFF
TGTGCCAGCAGCCAGGTCGGTCGGGGGGCGCTGAATGAGCAGTTCTTC
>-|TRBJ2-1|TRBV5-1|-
CASSLGGDYNEQFF
TGCGCCAGCAGCTTGGGAGGGGACTACAATGAGCAGTTCTTC
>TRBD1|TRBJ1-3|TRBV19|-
CASSGRGRGNTIYF
TGTGCCAGTAGTGGCAGGGGGCGTGGAAACACCATATATTTT
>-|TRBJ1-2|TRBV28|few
CASSLGGNYGYTF
TGTGCCAGCAGTCTCGGAGGTAACTATGGCTACACCTTC
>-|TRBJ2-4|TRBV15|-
CATSRDSLGDGKNIQYF
TGTGCCACCAGCAGAGATTCATTGGGAGATGGCAAAAACATTCAGTACTTC
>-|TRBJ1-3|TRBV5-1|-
CASSRLAPGSGNTIYF
TGCGCCAGCAGCCGACTGGCTCCGGGATCTGGAAACACCATATATTTT
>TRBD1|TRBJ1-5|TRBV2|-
CASKGQINQPQHF
TGTGCCAGCAAGGGACAGATCAATCAGCCCCAGCATTTT
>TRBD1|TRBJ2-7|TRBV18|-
CASSPPGSQGGYEQYF
TGTGCCAGCTCACCACCGGGGTCACAGGGGGGCTACGAGCAGTACTTC
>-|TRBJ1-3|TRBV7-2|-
CASSFDGTSGNTIYF
TGTGCCAGCAGCTTTGACGGGACCTCTGGAAACACCATATATTTT
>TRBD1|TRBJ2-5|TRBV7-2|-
CASTLRAGGYQETQYF
TGTGCCAGCACCCTTAGGGCAGGGGGTTACCAAGAGACCCAGTACTTC
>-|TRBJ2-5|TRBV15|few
CATRPRVGETQYF
TGTGCCACCAGACCGCGCGTGGGGGAGACCCAGTACTTC
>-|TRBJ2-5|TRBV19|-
CASSIDHRGETQYF
TGTGCCAGTAGTATAGACCACCGGGGGGAGACCCAGTACTTC
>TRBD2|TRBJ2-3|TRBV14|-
CASSQVSGRADTQYF
TGTGCCAGCAGCCAAGTAAGCGGGAGGGCAGATACGCAGTATTTT
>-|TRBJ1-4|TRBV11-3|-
CASSEGGINEKLFF
TGTGCCAGCAGCGAAGGGGGAATCAATGAAAAACTGTTTTTT
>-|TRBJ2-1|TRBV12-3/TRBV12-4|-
CASSPPYYNEQFF
TGTGCCAGCAGTCCCCCGTATTACAATGAGCAGTTCTTC
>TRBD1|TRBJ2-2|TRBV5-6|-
CASSAGTGGFGGELFF
TGTGCCAGCAGTGCCGGGACAGGGGGGTTTGGAGGGGAGCTGTTTTTT